Listed here are 13 T cell receptor beta chains from one sample, sequenced in a study of graft-versus-host responses after intestinal transplantation. The repertoire was sequenced with immunoSEQ multiplex PCR; TCRdb's copy has only in-frame clones and lacks some. The sample consists of 55,000 to 70,000 clones, 90% to 95% of them appearing once. The sequencing used PBMCs, collected around 120 days after intestinal transplantation. The receptors originated from a human patient who received an intestinal transplant, so some T cells may come from the graft donor.

The genes are TRBV29-1 and TRBJ2-2; 10 nucleotides align to TRBD2. The CDR3 contains 17 residues. Germline V gives CDR1 SQVTM, CDR2 ANQGSEA. The J segment lost 1 base and the V segment lost 6 bases, leaving 11 bases of the junction unmatched. The CDR3 nucleotides read TGCAGCGTGGAATCCTCTTCTAGCGGGGGGAACACCGGGGAGCTGTTTTTT. Its translation is CSVESSSSGGNTGELFF.

The chain couples TRBV7-9 to TRBJ1-1; D is unclear. Germline loops: CDR1 SEHNR, CDR2 FQNEAQ (reference sequence). With 2 bases removed from V and 9 bases from J, the gap between germline ends came to 10 bases. The CDR3 spans 12 residues. The chain's CDR3 is CASSLITVKAFF. The CDR3 DNA reads TGTGCCAGCAGCTTAATCACAGTAAAAGCTTTCTTT. The full variable domain, completed using reference TRBV7-9 and TRBJ1-1, is DTGVSQNPRHKITKRGQNVTFRCDPISEHNRLYWYRQTLGQGPEFLTYFQNEAQLEKSRLLSDRFSAERPKGSFSTLEIQRTEQGDSAMYLCASSLITVKAFFGQGTRLTVV.

V usage is TRBV27 and J usage is TRBJ2-5; D not resolved. The germline V and J ends were trimmed by 4 bases and 7 bases, with 10 bases remaining between them. Per the germline V gene, CDR1 is MNHEY and CDR2 is SMNVEV (reference sequence). This CDR3 contains 12 residues. CDR3 residues: CASSSTLGTQYF. DNA of the CDR3: TGTGCCAGCAGTTCTACCCTCGGGACCCAGTACTTC.

This sequence joins TRBV5-6 and TRBJ2-7, with 8 positions matching TRBD1. This CDR3 is built from 15 residues. Germline V gene sequence: CDR1 SGHDT, CDR2 YYEEEE. The V and J ends lost 0 bases and 6 bases, in that order; junction bases with no gene match: 8. CDR3 DNA: TGTGCCAGCAGCTTGGGGGCAGGGGGCCCCCGCGAGCAGTACTTC. It encodes CASSLGAGGPREQYF. Looking up the rest from reference TRBV5-6 and TRBJ2-7 gives the full variable domain: DAGVTQSPTHLIKTRGQQVTLRCSPKSGHDTVSWYQQALGQGPQFIFQYYEEEERQRGNFPDRFSGHQFPNYSSELNVNALLLGDSALYLCASSLGAGGPREQYFGPGTRLTVT.

The gene calls are TRBV18 and TRBJ2-1; 8 bases align to TRBD2. V was pared by 5 bases and J by 6 bases, with 9 bases of the junction left unmatched. The CDR3 length is 15 residues. The germline CDR1 and CDR2 sequences are KGHSH and LQKENI. CDR3 region: CASSSTSGRTNEQFF. For the CDR3, the DNA is TGTGCCAGCTCATCAACTAGCGGCCGAACCAATGAGCAGTTCTTC.

The chain has TRBV5-4 and TRBJ2-7; D is possibly TRBD1 or TRBD2 (5 bases each). Germline-derived CDR1 and CDR2 are SGHNT and YYREEE (reference sequence). Trimming pared 0 bases from V and 2 bases from J, leaving 12 bases between. This CDR3 is 15 amino acids long. The DNA for the CDR3 is TGTGCCAGCAGCTTGGTGGGGGATTTAGCCTACGAGCAGTACTTC. This codes for CASSLVGDLAYEQYF.

The genes are TRBV30 and TRBJ2-2; D gene ambiguous. V was pared by 3 bases and J by 2 bases, with 10 bases between. Per the germline V gene, CDR1 is GTSNPN and CDR2 is SVGIG (reference sequence). This CDR3 spans 14 amino acids. The DNA for the CDR3 is TGTGCCTGGAGAAATGCAGCTAACACCGGGGAGCTGTTTTTT. It encodes CAWRNAANTGELFF. The entire variable domain, with the rest obtained from reference TRBV30 and TRBJ2-2, is as follows: SQTIHQWPATLVQPVGSPLSLECTVEGTSNPNLYWYRQAAGRGLQLLFYSVGIGQISSEVPQNLSASRPQDRQFILSSKKLLLSDSGFYLCAWRNAANTGELFFGEGSRLTVL.

V gene TRBV15 combines with J gene TRBJ1-2; D is uncertain. V dropped 0 bases and J dropped 8 bases, with 7 bases sitting between them. This CDR3 contains 12 residues. In germline, CDR1 is LNHNV, CDR2 YYDKDF (reference sequence). The CDR3 reads CATSRDGWGYTF. CDR3 DNA: TGTGCCACCAGCAGAGATGGGTGGGGCTACACCTTC.

The chain uses TRBV18 and TRBJ1-6; possible D gene TRBD1, 5 bases. Germline lookup yields CDR1 KGHSH and CDR2 LQKENI. V lost 2 bases and J 8 bases, leaving 10 bases between the germline ends. This CDR3 is built from 14 residues. As DNA, the CDR3 is TGTGCCAGCTCACCAGACGGGGGGGATTCACCCCTCCACTTT. It yields the protein CASSPDGGDSPLHF.

The V and J genes are TRBV5-4 and TRBJ1-2; a weak D match, TRBD1 (5 bases). Germline-derived CDR1 and CDR2 are SGHNT and YYREEE (reference sequence). CDR3 length: 14 amino acids. V lost 5 bases and J lost 0, with 11 bases in between. CDR3 loop: CASRKQVPNYGYTF. The CDR3, as DNA: TGTGCCAGCAGAAAACAGGTTCCTAACTATGGCTACACCTTC.

The rearrangement joins TRBV7-9 to TRBJ1-3; a weak D match, TRBD1 (5 bases). Germline V gene sequence: CDR1 SEHNR, CDR2 FQNEAQ (reference sequence). CDR3 length: 15 residues. V gave up 2 bases and J gave up 2 bases, with 10 bases separating them. The CDR3 DNA reads as TGTGCCAGCAGCTTAATTGCAGGGACTGGAAACACCATATATTTT. This translates into CASSLIAGTGNTIYF.

Here the CDR3 DNA reads TGCGCCAGCAGCTTGGTTGGCGGGGGGGCCGGTACCGGGGAGCTGTTTTTT. Amino acids: CASSLVGGGAGTGELFF. The chain recombines TRBV5-1 with TRBJ2-2; TRBD2 matches at 9 bases. Germline V gene data show CDR1 as SGHRS and CDR2 as YFSETQ. Losses at the gene ends were 0 bases for V and 5 bases for J; bases not matched to a gene: 8. The CDR3 is 17 amino acids.

Relative to its sample, this clone is medium-sized. The rearrangement links TRBV7-9 to TRBJ1-2; unclear D gene. The V end was cut by 1 base, the J end by 1 base, with 4 bases between. This CDR3 is 13 amino acids long. Germline CDR1 SEHNR, CDR2 FQNEAQ (reference sequence). The CDR3 loop reads CASSLGVNYGYTF. CDR3 sequence (DNA): TGTGCCAGCAGCTTAGGTGTTAACTATGGCTACACCTTC.